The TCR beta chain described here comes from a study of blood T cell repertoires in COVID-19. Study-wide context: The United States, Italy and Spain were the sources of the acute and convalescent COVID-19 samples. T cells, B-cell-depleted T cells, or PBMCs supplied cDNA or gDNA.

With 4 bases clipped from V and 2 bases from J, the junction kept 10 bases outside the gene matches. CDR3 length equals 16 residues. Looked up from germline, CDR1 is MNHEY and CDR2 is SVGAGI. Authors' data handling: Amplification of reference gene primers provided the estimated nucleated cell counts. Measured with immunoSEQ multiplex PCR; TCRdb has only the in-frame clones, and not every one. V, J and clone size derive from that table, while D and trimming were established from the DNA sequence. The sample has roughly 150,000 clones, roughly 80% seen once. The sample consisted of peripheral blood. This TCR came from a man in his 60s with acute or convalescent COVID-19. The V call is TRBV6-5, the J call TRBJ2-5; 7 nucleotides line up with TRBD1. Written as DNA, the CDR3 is TGTGCCAGCAGTTCCAGATCCGGGACAGCGCAAGAGACCCAGTACTTC. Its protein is CASSSRSGTAQETQYF.